The rows below give T cell receptor beta chains drawn from one sample of a study of radiation and T cells in renal cell carcinoma. The protocol was immunoSEQ multiplex PCR, while the TCRdb copy is restricted to in-frame clones and leaves out a portion. The sample yields some 110,000 clones, approximately 82% seen once. The sample in question was blood, obtained from a patient whose treatment included radiotherapy and nephrectomy. These receptors were taken from a woman in her fifties or sixties with renal cell carcinoma. CDR3s include the opening cysteine and the closing phenylalanine or tryptophan. Each record gives: J gene, D gene, clone size, V gene, CDR3 protein, CDR3 DNA. D genes are given only for firm matches. Expanded clones are given a class, and other clones once, few, many or no size at all.

TRBJ2-5 | TRBD2 | - | TRBV9 | CASSLREGQETQYF | TGTGCCAGCAGTCTCCGGGAGGGACAAGAGACCCAGTACTTC
TRBJ2-7 | TRBD1 | few | TRBV10-3 | CAIRDRLSYEQYF | TGTGCCATCAGGGACAGGTTATCCTACGAGCAGTACTTC
TRBJ2-3 | TRBD2 | - | TRBV6-5 | CASSSRTSGGTDTQYF | TGTGCCAGCAGTTCCCGGACTAGCGGGGGAACAGATACGCAGTATTTT
TRBJ1-4 | TRBD1 | - | TRBV7-9 | CASSPPGTGLEKLFF | TGTGCCAGCAGCCCCCCCGGGACAGGACTTGAAAAACTGTTTTTT
TRBJ1-2 | TRBD1 | - | TRBV7-8 | CASSFTQGVHGYTF | TGTGCCAGCAGCTTCACACAGGGGGTTCACGGCTACACCTTC
TRBJ1-1 | - | few | TRBV4-3 | CASSQDPAGGTEAFF | TGCGCCAGCAGCCAAGATCCAGCCGGGGGGACTGAAGCTTTCTTT
TRBJ2-2 | TRBD1 | - | TRBV5-1 | CASSPTGDTGELFF | TGCGCCAGCAGCCCGACAGGGGACACCGGGGAGCTGTTTTTT
TRBJ2-5 | TRBD1 | - | TRBV7-2 | CASSLVLTGEETQYF | TGTGCCAGCAGCTTAGTCCTTACAGGGGAAGAGACCCAGTACTTC
TRBJ1-1 | - | few | TRBV11-2 | CASRSLLDTEAFF | TGTGCCAGCAGGTCCCTGTTGGACACTGAAGCTTTCTTT
TRBJ1-2 | - | - | TRBV7-2 | CASSLFRGRGEGYTF | TGTGCCAGCAGCTTATTTCGGGGGAGAGGAGAAGGCTACACCTTC
TRBJ1-2 | - | - | TRBV18 | CASSPSAGRDDYGYTF | TGTGCCAGCTCACCATCCGCGGGCCGGGATGACTATGGCTACACCTTC